The T cell receptor beta chain described here comes from a study of blood T cells in healthy people across ages. Germline V CDR1 and CDR2: SGHVS, FQNEAQ. The CDR3 totals 13 residues. V trimming: 1 base; J trimming: 11 bases; junction bases outside the gene matches: 8. A second PCR of about 6 to 11 cycles used a sample-barcoded 5' primer and a J-beta primer mix. Every sample gave at least 3 million paired-end reads containing CDR3. TCRdb re-analysed the 5' RACE reads in MiXCR, keeping a single row per CDR3 protein. The table has more than 1,400,000 distinct CDR3 sequences, 42% seen once; the top ten hold roughly 7.9%.

This TCR came from a woman between 18 and 30 years old in good health. The sequenced sample was blood. This chain joins TRBV7-8 and TRBJ2-7, with TRBD2 matching over 7 bases. CDR3 bases: TGTGCCAGCAGCTTAGAGGGGCGCCGGGGGGAGTACTTC. It specifies CASSLEGRRGEYF.